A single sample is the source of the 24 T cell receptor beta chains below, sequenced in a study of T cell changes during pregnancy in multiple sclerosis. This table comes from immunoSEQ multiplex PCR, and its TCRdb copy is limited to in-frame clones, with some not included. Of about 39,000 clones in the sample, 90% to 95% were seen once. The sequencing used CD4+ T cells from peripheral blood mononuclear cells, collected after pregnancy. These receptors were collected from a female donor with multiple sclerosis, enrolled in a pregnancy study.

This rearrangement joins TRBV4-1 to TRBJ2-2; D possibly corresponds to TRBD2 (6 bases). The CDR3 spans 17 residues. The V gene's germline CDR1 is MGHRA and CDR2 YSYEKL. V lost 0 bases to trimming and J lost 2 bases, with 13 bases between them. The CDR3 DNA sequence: TGCGCCAGCAGCCAAGAGGGCGGGGCGATCAACACCGGGGAGCTGTTTTTT. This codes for CASSQEGGAINTGELFF.

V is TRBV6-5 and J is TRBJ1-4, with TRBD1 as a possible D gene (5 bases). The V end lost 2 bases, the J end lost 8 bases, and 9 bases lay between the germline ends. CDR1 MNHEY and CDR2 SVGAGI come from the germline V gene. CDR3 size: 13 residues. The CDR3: CASSYRGKEKLFF. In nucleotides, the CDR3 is TGTGCCAGCAGTTACAGGGGAAAAGAAAAACTGTTTTTT.

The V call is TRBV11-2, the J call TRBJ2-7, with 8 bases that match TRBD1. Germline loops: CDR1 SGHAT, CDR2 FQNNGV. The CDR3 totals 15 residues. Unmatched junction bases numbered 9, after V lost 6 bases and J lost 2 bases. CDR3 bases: TGTGCCAGCAGGTTACCGGGACAGGCCCCCTACGAGCAGTACTTC. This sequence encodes CASRLPGQAPYEQYF.

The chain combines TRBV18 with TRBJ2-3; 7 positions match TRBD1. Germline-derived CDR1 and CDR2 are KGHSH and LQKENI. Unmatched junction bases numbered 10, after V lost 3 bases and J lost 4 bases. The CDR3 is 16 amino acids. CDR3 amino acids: CASSPRGQPSADTQYF. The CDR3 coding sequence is TGTGCCAGCTCACCGAGGGGACAGCCAAGCGCAGATACGCAGTATTTT.

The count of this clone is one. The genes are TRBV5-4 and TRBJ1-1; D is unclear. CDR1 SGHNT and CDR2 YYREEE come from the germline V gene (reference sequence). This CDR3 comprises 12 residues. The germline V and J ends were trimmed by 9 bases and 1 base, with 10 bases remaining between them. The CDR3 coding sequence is TGTGCCACAGGCTCAGGGAACACTGAAGCTTTCTTT. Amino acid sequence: CATGSGNTEAFF. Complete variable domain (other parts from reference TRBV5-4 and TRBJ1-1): ETGVTQSPTHLIKTRGQQVTLRCSSQSGHNTVSWYQQALGQGPQFIFQYYREEENGRGNFPPRFSGLQFPNYSSELNVNALELDDSALYLCATGSGNTEAFFGQGTRLTVV.

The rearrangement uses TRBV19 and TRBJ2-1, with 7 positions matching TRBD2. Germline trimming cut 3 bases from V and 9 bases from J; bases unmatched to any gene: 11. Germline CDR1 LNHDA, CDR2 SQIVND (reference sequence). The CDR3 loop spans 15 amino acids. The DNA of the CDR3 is TGTGCCAGTAGTATTGGACCAGCGGGGTTCTTTGAGCAGTTCTTC. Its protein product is CASSIGPAGFFEQFF.

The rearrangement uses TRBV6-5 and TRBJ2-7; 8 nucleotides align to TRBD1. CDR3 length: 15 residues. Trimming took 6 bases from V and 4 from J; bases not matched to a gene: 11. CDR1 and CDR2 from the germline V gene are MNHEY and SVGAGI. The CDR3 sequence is CASSVAGQAEYEQYF. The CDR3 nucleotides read TGTGCCAGCAGCGTCGCGGGACAGGCAGAATACGAGCAGTACTTC.

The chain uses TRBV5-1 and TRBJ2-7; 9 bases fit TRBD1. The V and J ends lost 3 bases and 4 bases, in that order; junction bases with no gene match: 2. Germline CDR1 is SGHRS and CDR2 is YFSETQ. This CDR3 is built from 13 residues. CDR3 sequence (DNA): TGCGCCAGCAGCTCGGACAGGGGATACGAGCAGTACTTC. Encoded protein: CASSSDRGYEQYF.

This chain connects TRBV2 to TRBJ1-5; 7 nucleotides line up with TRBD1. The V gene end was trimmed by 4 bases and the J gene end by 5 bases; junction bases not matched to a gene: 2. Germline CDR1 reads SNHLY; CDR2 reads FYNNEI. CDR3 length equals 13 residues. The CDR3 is CASSAQGDQPQHF. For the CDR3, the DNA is TGTGCCAGCAGTGCCCAGGGGGATCAGCCCCAGCATTTT.

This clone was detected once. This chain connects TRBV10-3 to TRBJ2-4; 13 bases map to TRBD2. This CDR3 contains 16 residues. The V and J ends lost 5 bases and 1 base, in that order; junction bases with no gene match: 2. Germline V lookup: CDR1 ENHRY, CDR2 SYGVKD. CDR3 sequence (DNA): TGTGCCATCAGTCCGGGACTAGCGGGGGCCAAAAACATTCAGTACTTC. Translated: CAISPGLAGAKNIQYF.

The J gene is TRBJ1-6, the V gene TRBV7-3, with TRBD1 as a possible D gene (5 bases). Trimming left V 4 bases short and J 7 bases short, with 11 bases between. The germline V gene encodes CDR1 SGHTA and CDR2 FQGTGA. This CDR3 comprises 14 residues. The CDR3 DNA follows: TGTGCCAGCAGCTCAGGGAACAGGAATTCACCCCTCCACTTT. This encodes CASSSGNRNSPLHF.

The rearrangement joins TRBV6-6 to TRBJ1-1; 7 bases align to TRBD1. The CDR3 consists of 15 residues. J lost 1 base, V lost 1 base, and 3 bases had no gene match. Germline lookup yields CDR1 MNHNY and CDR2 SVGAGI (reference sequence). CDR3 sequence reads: CASSYYAGGNTEAFF. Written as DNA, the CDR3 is TGTGCCAGCAGTTACTATGCAGGGGGGAACACTGAAGCTTTCTTT.

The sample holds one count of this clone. The CDR3 DNA reads as TGCGCCAGCAGCGGGACAGGGATCTATGGCTACACCTTC. It codes for CASSGTGIYGYTF. V is TRBV5-1 and J is TRBJ1-2; 9 nucleotides match TRBD1. Germline loops: CDR1 SGHRS, CDR2 YFSETQ. Germline trimming cut 4 bases from V and 4 bases from J; bases unmatched to any gene: 2. The CDR3 spans 13 residues. Complete variable domain (other parts from reference TRBV5-1 and TRBJ1-2): KAGVTQTPRYLIKTRGQQVTLSCSPISGHRSVSWYQQTPGQGLQFLFEYFSETQRNKGNFPGRFSGRQFSNSRSEMNVSTLELGDSALYLCASSGTGIYGYTFGSGTRLTVV.

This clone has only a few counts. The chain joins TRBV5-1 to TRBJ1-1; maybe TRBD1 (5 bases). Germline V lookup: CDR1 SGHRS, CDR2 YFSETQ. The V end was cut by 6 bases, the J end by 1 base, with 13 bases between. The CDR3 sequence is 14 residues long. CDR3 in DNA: TGCGCCAGCACCACCCAGGGAGGGAACACTGAAGCTTTCTTT. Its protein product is CASTTQGGNTEAFF. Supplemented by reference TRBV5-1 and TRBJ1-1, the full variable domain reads KAGVTQTPRYLIKTRGQQVTLSCSPISGHRSVSWYQQTPGQGLQFLFEYFSETQRNKGNFPGRFSGRQFSNSRSEMNVSTLELGDSALYLCASTTQGGNTEAFFGQGTRLTVV.

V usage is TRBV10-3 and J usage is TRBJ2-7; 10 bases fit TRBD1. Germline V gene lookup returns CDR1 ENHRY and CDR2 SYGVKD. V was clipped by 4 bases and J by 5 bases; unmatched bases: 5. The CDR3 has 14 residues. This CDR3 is CAISARDRGNEQYF. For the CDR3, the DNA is TGTGCCATCAGTGCTCGGGACAGGGGAAACGAGCAGTACTTC.

The CDR3 nucleotides are TGTGCCTGGAGTTCAACAGGGGTCGGTTCTGAAAAACTGTTTTTT. The encoded protein is CAWSSTGVGSEKLFF. This chain uses TRBV30 with TRBJ1-4; 7 nucleotides line up with TRBD1. V dropped 2 bases and J dropped 7; count of bases not matched to a gene: 10. Germline V CDR1 and CDR2: GTSNPN, SVGIG (reference sequence). The CDR3 extends over 15 amino acids.

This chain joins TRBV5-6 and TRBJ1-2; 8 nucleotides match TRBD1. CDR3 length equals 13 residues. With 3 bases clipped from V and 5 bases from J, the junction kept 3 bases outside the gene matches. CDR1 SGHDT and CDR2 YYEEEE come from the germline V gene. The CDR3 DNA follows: TGTGCCAGCAGCTCCGGACAGGGTTATGGCTACACCTTC. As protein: CASSSGQGYGYTF.

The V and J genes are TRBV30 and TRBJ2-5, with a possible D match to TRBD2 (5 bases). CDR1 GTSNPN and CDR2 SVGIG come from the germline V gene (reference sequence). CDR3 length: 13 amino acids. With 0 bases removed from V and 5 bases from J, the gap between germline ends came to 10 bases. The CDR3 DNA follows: TGTGCCTGGAGTGTACACCGGGGTGAGACCCAGTACTTC. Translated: CAWSVHRGETQYF.

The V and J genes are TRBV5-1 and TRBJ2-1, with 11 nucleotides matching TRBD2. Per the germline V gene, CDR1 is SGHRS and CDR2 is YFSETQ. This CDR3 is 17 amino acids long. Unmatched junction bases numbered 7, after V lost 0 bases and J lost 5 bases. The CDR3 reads CASSLGLAGGTNNEQFF. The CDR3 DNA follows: TGCGCCAGCAGCTTGGGGCTAGCGGGGGGTACCAACAATGAGCAGTTCTTC. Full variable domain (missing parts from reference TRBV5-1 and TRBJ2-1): KAGVTQTPRYLIKTRGQQVTLSCSPISGHRSVSWYQQTPGQGLQFLFEYFSETQRNKGNFPGRFSGRQFSNSRSEMNVSTLELGDSALYLCASSLGLAGGTNNEQFFGPGTRLTVL.

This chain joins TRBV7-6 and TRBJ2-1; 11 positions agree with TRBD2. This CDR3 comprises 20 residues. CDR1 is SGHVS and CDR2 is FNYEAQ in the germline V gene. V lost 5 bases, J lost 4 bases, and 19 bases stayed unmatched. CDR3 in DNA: TGTGCCAGCAGCAAGCCGGGTGTAACTAGCGGGGGCCAGAATTACAATGAGCAGTTCTTC. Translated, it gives CASSKPGVTSGGQNYNEQFF.

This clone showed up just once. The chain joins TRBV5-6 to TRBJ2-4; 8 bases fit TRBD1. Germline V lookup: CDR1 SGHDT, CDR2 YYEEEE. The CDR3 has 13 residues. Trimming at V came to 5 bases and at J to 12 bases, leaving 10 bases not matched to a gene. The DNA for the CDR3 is TGTGCCAGCAGACCAGGGACAGGTCCAACTCAGTACTTC. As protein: CASRPGTGPTQYF.

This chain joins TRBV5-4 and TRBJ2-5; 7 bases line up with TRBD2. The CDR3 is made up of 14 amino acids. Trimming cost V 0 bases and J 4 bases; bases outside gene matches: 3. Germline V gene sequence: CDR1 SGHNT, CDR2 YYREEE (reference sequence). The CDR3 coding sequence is TGTGCCAGCAGCTTGGCCACGGGGGGAGAGACCCAGTACTTC. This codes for CASSLATGGETQYF.

CDR3 in amino acids: CASSRTGVASYEQYF. The CDR3 DNA is TGTGCCAGCAGCCGAACAGGGGTTGCATCCTACGAGCAGTACTTC. V usage is TRBV14 and J usage is TRBJ2-7, with 7 bases that match TRBD1. CDR1 is SGHDN, CDR2 FVKESK, per germline. The trim removed 4 bases at V and 1 base at J, leaving 7 bases unmatched. The CDR3 consists of 15 residues. Supplemented by reference TRBV14 and TRBJ2-7, the full variable domain reads EAGVTQFPSHSVIEKGQTVTLRCDPISGHDNLYWYRRVMGKEIKFLLHFVKESKQDESGMPNNRFLAERTGGTYSTLKVQPAELEDSGVYFCASSRTGVASYEQYFGPGTRLTVT.

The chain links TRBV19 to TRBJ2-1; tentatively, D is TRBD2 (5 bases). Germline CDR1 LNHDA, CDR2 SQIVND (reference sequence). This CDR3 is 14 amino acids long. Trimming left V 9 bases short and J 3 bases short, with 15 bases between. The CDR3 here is CASGVMGYYNEQFF. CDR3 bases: TGTGCCAGCGGGGTCATGGGGTACTACAATGAGCAGTTCTTC. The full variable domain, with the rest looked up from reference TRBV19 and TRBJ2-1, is DGGITQSPKYLFRKEGQNVTLSCEQNLNHDAMYWYRQDPGQGLRLIYYSQIVNDFQKGDIAEGYSVSREKKESFPLTVTSAQKNPTAFYLCASGVMGYYNEQFFGPGTRLTVL.